This TCR beta chain appears in the sequencing data of a study of siplizumab effects on memory and regulatory T cells. The CDR3 is made up of 14 amino acids. From germline, CDR1 is SNHLY and CDR2 FYNNEI. V was cut by 6 bases and J by 3 bases, with 15 bases left in between. Data came from immunoSEQ multiplex PCR; TCRdb stores just in-frame clones and leaves some out. The data hold tens of thousands of clones, with over 85% observed a single time. Sequenced material: non-Treg CD4+ T cells sorted from blood. The clonotype comes from a human donor in good health. V and J are TRBV2 and TRBJ2-7, with D possibly TRBD2 on 5 matching bases. CDR3 sequence: CASSEKGLLYEQYF. The CDR3 DNA reads as TGTGCCAGCAGCGAAAAAGGACTCCTCTACGAGCAGTACTTC. Looking up the rest from reference TRBV2 and TRBJ2-7 gives the full variable domain: EPEVTQTPSHQVTQMGQEVILRCVPISNHLYFYWYRQILGQKVEFLVSFYNNEISEKSEIFDDQFSVERPDGSNFTLKIRSTKLEDSAMYFCASSEKGLLYEQYFGPGTRLTVT.